The 14 T cell receptor beta chains listed next were all sequenced from one sample in a study of blood T cell repertoires in COVID-19. This table comes from immunoSEQ multiplex PCR, and its TCRdb copy is limited to in-frame clones, with some not included. The top ten clones hold about 5.4% of a sample with 100,000 to 150,000 clones, around 86% of them seen once. The sequencing input was peripheral blood. These receptors were taken from a human donor in a cohort sampled during active COVID-19.

The chain links TRBV6-4 to TRBJ1-5; D may be TRBD1 (5 bases). Germline CDR1 MRHNA, CDR2 SNTAGT. This CDR3 has 13 residues. Trimming removed 4 bases from V and 4 bases from J, with 8 bases in between. The CDR3 region is CASSGQPNQPQHF. Here the CDR3 DNA reads TGTGCCAGCAGTGGACAGCCGAATCAGCCCCAGCATTTT.

V and J are TRBV9 and TRBJ2-7, with 15 bases lining up with TRBD2. Unmatched junction bases numbered 11, after V lost 3 bases and J lost 4 bases. The CDR3 length is 18 residues. Germline loops: CDR1 SGDLS, CDR2 YYNGEE. The CDR3 nucleotides are TGTGCCAGCAGCGGGGCCGGGACTAGCGGGAGGTCTATGTACGAGCAGTACTTC. As protein: CASSGAGTSGRSMYEQYF.

The chain joins TRBV5-8 to TRBJ1-5; tentative D call: TRBD1 (6 bases). Per the germline V gene, CDR1 is SGHTS and CDR2 is YDEGEE. Trimming took 4 bases from V and 0 from J, leaving 17 bases between them. CDR3 length: 17 amino acids. The CDR3 reads CASSKSQTGYSNQPQHF. The CDR3 DNA reads as TGTGCCAGCAGCAAGTCCCAAACAGGGTATAGCAATCAGCCCCAGCATTTT.

This chain connects TRBV6-5 to TRBJ2-2; perhaps TRBD1 as D (6 bases). CDR1 and CDR2 from the germline V gene are MNHEY and SVGAGI. V was clipped by 7 bases and J by 3 bases, with 15 bases between them. The CDR3 spans 15 residues. The CDR3: CASIEGVGDTGELFF. CDR3 sequence (DNA): TGTGCCAGCATCGAGGGGGTAGGGGACACCGGGGAGCTGTTTTTT.

V and J are TRBV19 and TRBJ1-2; 8 bases line up with TRBD1. V dropped 6 bases and J dropped 3; count of bases not matched to a gene: 9. This CDR3 contains 15 residues. Germline CDR1 and CDR2: LNHDA and SQIVND (reference sequence). The DNA of the CDR3 is TGTGCCAGTAGCCCCTCCGACAGGGGATACTATGGCTACACCTTC. Its translation: CASSPSDRGYYGYTF.

The CDR3 is CAISEIGLAGNTGELFF. The CDR3 DNA reads as TGTGCCATCAGCGAAATTGGACTAGCGGGGAACACCGGGGAGCTGTTTTTT. The chain has TRBV10-3 and TRBJ2-2; TRBD2 matches 11 bases. This CDR3 has 17 residues. The germline CDR1 and CDR2 sequences are ENHRY and SYGVKD. V lost 6 bases to trimming and J lost 1 base; unmatched junction nucleotides: 7.

The chain joins TRBV6-4 to TRBJ2-1; 7 positions agree with TRBD2. This CDR3 has 15 amino acids. Per the germline V gene, CDR1 is MRHNA and CDR2 is SNTAGT. V lost 3 bases to trimming and J lost 5 bases; unmatched junction nucleotides: 7. This CDR3 reads CASSEGGSLDNEQFF. The CDR3 nucleotides are TGTGCCAGCAGTGAAGGCGGGAGCCTGGACAATGAGCAGTTCTTC.

The chain uses TRBV7-3 and TRBJ2-3, with D unclear. The V gene's germline CDR1 is SGHTA and CDR2 FQGTGA. The CDR3 runs to 14 residues. Trimming took 1 base from V and 4 from J, leaving 9 bases between them. The CDR3 protein is CASSLNRGADTQYF. CDR3 nucleotides: TGTGCCAGCAGCTTAAATCGAGGCGCAGATACGCAGTATTTT.

The V and J genes are TRBV21-1 and TRBJ2-3; the DNA was not used to check the table's D call, TRBD2. TRBV21-1 counts as a pseudogene. The CDR3 loop spans 19 amino acids. CDR3: CASSQNRGLPQASTDTQYF. CDR3 in DNA: TGTGCCAGCAGTCAAAACCGAGGGCTACCGCAAGCTAGCACAGATACGCAGTATTTT.

This chain connects TRBV27 to TRBJ2-3, with TRBD2 matching 11 bases. The ends lost 7 bases at V and 9 bases at J; junction bases unmatched: 24. The CDR3 length is 19 residues. Germline loops: CDR1 MNHEY, CDR2 SMNVEV (reference sequence). The CDR3 protein is CASTLRTDLAGGGLGTQYF. In nucleotides, the CDR3 is TGTGCCAGCACTCTAAGGACAGATTTAGCGGGAGGGGGGCTGGGGACGCAGTATTTT.

The chain couples TRBV10-1 to TRBJ2-7; the match to TRBD2 covers 8 bases. This CDR3 comprises 15 residues. Germline V gives CDR1 WNHNN, CDR2 SYGVQD (reference sequence). V gave up 4 bases and J gave up 8 bases; unmatched junction bases: 13. DNA for the CDR3: TGCGCCAGCAGTGGCCGTACTAGCGGCGGGTGGAAGCAGTACTTC. Translating gives CASSGRTSGGWKQYF.

The gene calls are TRBV14 and TRBJ1-5, with 8 bases aligning to TRBD1. The CDR3 runs to 16 residues. The ends lost 0 bases at V and 9 bases at J; junction bases unmatched: 10. The V gene's germline CDR1 is SGHDN and CDR2 FVKESK. The CDR3, as DNA: TGTGCCAGCAGCCAAGAAATCGAGACAGGGGAAGGGCCCCAGCATTTT. This sequence encodes CASSQEIETGEGPQHF.

The genes are TRBV12-3 or TRBV12-4 and TRBJ2-1; 7 nucleotides match TRBD2. This CDR3 contains 11 residues. V lost 5 bases to trimming and J lost 9 bases; unmatched junction nucleotides: 1. The CDR3 DNA follows: TGTGCCAGCAGTCAGCGGGGTGAGCAGTTCTTC. Translating gives CASSQRGEQFF.

The CDR3 sequence is CASSRDRNYEQYF. The DNA of the CDR3 is TGTGCCAGCAGTCGGGACAGAAACTACGAGCAGTACTTC. The chain is built from TRBV6-2 or TRBV6-3 and TRBJ2-7; 7 bases align to TRBD1. Trimming cost V 5 bases and J 3 bases; bases outside gene matches: 4. The CDR3 loop spans 13 amino acids. The germline CDR1 and CDR2 sequences are MNHEY and SVGEGT.